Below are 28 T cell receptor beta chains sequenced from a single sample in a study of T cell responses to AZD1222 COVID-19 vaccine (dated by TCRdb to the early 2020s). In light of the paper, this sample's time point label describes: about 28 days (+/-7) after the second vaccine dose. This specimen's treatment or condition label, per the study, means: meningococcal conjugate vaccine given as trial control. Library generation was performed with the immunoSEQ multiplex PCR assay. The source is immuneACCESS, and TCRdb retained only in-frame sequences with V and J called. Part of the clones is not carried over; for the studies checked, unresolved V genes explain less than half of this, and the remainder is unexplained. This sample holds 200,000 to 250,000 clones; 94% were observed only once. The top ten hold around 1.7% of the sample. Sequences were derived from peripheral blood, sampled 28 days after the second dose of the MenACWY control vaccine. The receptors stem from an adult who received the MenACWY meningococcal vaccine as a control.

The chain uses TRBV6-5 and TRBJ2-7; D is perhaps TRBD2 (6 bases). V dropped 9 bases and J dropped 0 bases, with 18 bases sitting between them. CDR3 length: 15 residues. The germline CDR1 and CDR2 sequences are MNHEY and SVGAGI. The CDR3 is CASILSGLSSYEQYF. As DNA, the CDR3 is TGTGCCAGTATACTTAGCGGATTAAGCTCCTACGAGCAGTACTTC.

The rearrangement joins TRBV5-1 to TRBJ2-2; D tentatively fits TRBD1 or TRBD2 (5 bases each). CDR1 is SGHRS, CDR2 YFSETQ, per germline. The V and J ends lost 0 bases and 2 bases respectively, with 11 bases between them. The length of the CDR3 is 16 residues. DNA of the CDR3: TGCGCCAGCAGCTTGGGGGGGACGGCAAACACCGGGGAGCTGTTTTTT. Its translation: CASSLGGTANTGELFF.

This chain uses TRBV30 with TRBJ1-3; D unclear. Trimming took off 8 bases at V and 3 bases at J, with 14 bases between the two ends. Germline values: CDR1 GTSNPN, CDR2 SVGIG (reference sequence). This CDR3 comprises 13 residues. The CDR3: CALGDPGGNTIYF. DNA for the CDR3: TGTGCCCTAGGCGACCCGGGTGGAAACACCATATATTTT.

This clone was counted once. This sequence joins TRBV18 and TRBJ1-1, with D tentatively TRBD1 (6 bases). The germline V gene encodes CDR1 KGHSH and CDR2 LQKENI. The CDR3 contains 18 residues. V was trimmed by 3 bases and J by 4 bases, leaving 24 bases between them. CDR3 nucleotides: TGTGCCAGCTCACCCGAGGACAGATCTCCCACGTTCGGCACTGAAGCTTTCTTT. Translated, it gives CASSPEDRSPTFGTEAFF.

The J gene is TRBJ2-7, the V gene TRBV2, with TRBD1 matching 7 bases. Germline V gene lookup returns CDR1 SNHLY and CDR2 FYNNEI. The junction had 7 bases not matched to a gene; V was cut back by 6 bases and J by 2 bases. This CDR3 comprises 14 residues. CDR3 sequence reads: CASRDRVVPYEQYF. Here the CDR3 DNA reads TGTGCCAGCAGAGACAGGGTAGTTCCCTACGAGCAGTACTTC.

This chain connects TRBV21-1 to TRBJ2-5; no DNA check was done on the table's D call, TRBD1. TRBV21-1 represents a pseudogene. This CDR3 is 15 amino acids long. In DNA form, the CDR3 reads TGTGCCAGCAGCTCCGGCAGGGGGGTAGGGGAGACCCAGTACTTC. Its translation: CASSSGRGVGETQYF.

The DNA for the CDR3 is TGTGCCAGCAGTTTAAGGGTGGCAGGGGACCTCTTTAGGGAGCAGTACTTC. It is translated as CASSLRVAGDLFREQYF. This chain connects TRBV28 to TRBJ2-7; D possibly corresponds to TRBD1 (6 bases). The CDR3 spans 17 residues. The germline CDR1 and CDR2 sequences are MDHEN and SYDVKM. Deletions cut 2 bases from V and 7 bases from J, with 24 bases between.

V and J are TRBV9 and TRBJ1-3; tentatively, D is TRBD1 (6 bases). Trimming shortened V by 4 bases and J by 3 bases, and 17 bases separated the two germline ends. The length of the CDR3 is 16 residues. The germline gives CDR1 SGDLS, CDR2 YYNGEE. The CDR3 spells CASSPRGGAFGNTIYF. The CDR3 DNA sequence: TGTGCCAGCAGCCCGAGGGGGGGGGCTTTTGGAAACACCATATATTTT.

Written as DNA, the CDR3 is TGCGCCAGCAGCCAAGGCAAGGGCTACGAGCAGTACTTC. Translation gives CASSQGKGYEQYF. This chain links TRBV4-1 with TRBJ2-7; D gene unclear. This CDR3 region has 13 residues. Trimming cost V 1 base and J 3 bases, with 7 bases left between them. Germline assignment: CDR1 MGHRA and CDR2 YSYEKL.

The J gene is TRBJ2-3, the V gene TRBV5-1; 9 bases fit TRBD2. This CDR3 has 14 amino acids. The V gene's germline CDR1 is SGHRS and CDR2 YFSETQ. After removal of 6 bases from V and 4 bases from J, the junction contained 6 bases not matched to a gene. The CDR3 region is CASKLAGVADTQYF. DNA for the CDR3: TGCGCCAGCAAGTTAGCGGGGGTGGCAGATACGCAGTATTTT.

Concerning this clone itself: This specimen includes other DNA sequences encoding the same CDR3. Here the CDR3 DNA reads TGTGCCAGCAGTTATTCCGGACAGGGGAATTCACCCCTCCACTTT. Amino acids: CASSYSGQGNSPLHF. V gene TRBV6-5 combines with J gene TRBJ1-6, with 9 bases lining up with TRBD1. The CDR3 is made up of 15 amino acids. V lost 3 bases, J lost 7 bases, and 4 bases stayed unmatched. Germline CDR1 MNHEY, CDR2 SVGAGI.

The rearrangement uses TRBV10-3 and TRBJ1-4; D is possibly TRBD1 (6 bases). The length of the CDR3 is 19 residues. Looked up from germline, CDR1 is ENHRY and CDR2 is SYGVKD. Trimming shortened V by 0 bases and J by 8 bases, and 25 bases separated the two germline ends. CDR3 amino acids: CAISESIYGVGAREEKLFF. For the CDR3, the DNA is TGTGCCATCAGTGAGTCGATCTATGGGGTGGGGGCACGAGAGGAAAAACTGTTTTTT.

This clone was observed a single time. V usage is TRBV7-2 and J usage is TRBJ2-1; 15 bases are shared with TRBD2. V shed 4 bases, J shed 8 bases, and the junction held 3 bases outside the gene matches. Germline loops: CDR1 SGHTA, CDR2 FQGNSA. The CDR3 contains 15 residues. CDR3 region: CASSSGLAGGDEQFF. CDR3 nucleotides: TGTGCCAGCAGCTCCGGACTAGCGGGGGGGGATGAGCAGTTCTTC.

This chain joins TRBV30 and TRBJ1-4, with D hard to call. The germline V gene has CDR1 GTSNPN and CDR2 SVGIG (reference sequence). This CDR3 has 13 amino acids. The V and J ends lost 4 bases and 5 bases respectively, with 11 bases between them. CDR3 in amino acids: CAWNPPENEKLFF. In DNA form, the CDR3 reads TGTGCCTGGAACCCCCCAGAAAATGAAAAACTGTTTTTT.

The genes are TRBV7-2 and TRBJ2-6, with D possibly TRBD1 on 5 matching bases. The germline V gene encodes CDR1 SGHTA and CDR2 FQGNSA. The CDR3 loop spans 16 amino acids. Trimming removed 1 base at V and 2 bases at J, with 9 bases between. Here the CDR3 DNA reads TGTGCCAGCAGCTTAGTGGGCAGGGCTGGGGCCAACGTCCTGACTTTC. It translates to CASSLVGRAGANVLTF. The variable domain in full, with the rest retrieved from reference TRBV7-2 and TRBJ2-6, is GAGVSQSPSNKVTEKGKDVELRCDPISGHTALYWYRQSLGQGLEFLIYFQGNSAPDKSGLPSDRFSAERTGGSVSTLTIQRTQQEDSAVYLCASSLVGRAGANVLTFGAGSRLTVL.

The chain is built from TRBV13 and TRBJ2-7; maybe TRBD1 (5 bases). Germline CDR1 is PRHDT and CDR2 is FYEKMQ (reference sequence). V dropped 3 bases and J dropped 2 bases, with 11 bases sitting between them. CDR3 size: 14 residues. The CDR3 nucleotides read TGTGCCAGCAGCTTGGGCAGGGTCGCCTACGAGCAGTACTTC. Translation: CASSLGRVAYEQYF.

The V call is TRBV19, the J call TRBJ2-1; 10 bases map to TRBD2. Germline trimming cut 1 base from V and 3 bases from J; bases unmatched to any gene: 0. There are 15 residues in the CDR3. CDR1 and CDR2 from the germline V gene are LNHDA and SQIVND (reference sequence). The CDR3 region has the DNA TGTGCCAGTAGTATAGGGACTAGCGGCTACAATGAGCAGTTCTTC. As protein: CASSIGTSGYNEQFF.

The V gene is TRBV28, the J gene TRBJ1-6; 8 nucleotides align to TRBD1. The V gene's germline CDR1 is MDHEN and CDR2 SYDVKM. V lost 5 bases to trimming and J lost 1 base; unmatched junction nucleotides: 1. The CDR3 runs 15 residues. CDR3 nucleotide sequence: TGTGCCAGCAGTAACAGGGGGTCCTATAATTCACCCCTCCACTTT. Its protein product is CASSNRGSYNSPLHF.

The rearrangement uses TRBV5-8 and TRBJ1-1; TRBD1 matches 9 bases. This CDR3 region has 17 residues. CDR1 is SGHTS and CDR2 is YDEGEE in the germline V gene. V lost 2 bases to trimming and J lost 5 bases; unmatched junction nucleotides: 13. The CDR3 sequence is CASSFPGQGPGVTEAFF. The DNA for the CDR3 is TGTGCCAGCAGCTTTCCGGGACAGGGCCCCGGGGTGACTGAAGCTTTCTTT.

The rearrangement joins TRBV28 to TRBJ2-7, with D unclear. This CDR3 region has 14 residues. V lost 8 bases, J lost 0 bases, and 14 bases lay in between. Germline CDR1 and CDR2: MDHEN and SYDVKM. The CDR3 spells CASSLRLRSYEQYF. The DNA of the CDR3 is TGTGCCAGCTCTTTGCGGTTACGCTCCTACGAGCAGTACTTC.

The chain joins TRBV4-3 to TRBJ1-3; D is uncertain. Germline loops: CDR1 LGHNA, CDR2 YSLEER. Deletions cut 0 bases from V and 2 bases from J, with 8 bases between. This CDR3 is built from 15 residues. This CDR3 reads CASSQDRGAGNTIYF. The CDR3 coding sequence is TGCGCCAGCAGCCAAGACCGCGGGGCTGGAAACACCATATATTTT.

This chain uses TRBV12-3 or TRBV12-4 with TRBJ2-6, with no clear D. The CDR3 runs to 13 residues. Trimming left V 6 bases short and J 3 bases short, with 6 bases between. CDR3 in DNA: TGTGCCAGCAGCCTGAATGGGGCCAACGTCCTGACTTTC. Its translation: CASSLNGANVLTF.

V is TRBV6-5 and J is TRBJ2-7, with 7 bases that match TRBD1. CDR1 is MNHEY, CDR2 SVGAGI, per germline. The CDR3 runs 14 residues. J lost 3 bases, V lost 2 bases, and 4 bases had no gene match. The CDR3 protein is CASSYSDRDYEQYF. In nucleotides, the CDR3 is TGTGCCAGCAGTTACAGTGACAGGGACTACGAGCAGTACTTC.

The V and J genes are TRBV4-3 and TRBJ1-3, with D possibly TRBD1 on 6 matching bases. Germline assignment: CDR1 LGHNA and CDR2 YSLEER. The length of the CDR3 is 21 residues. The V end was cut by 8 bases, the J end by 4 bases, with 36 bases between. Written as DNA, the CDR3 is TGCGCCAGCTTATTTATCCTAATCCCGGGACATCCGATCTGTGAGGGAAACACCATATATTTT. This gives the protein CASLFILIPGHPICEGNTIYF.

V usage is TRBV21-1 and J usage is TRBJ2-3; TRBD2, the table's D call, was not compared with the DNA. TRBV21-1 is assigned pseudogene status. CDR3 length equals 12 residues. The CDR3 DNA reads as TGTGCCAGCAGCAAAGCCCGAGATACGCAGTATTTT. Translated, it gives CASSKARDTQYF.

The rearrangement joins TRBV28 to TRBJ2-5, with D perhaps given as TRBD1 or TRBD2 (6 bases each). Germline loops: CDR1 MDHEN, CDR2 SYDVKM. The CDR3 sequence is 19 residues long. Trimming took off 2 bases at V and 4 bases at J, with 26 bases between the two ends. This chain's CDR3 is CASSLRGRGNPKTGETQYF. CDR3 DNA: TGTGCCAGCAGTTTACGGGGGCGGGGTAACCCAAAGACCGGAGAGACCCAGTACTTC.

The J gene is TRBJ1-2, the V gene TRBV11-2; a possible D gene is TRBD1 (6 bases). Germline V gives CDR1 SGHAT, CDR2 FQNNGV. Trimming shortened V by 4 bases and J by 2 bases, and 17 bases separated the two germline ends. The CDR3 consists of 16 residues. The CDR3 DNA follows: TGTGCCAGCAGCTCCTATCGGAGGGGACACAACTATGGCTACACCTTC. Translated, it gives CASSSYRRGHNYGYTF.

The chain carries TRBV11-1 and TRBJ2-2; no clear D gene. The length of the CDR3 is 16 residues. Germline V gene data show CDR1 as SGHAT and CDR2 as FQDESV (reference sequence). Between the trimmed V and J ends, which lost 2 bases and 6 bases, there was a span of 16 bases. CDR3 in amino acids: CASSLSASPVPGELFF. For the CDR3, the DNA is TGTGCCAGCAGCTTATCTGCCTCACCGGTCCCCGGGGAGCTGTTTTTT.